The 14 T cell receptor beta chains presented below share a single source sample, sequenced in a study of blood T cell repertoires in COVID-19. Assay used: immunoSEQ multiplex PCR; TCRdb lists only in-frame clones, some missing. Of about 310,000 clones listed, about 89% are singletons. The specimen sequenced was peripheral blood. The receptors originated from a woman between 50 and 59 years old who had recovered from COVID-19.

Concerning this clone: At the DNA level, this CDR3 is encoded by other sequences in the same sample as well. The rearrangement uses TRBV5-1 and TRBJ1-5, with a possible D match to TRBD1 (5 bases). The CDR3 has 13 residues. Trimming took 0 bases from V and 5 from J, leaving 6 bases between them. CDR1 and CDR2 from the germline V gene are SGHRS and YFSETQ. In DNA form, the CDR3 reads TGCGCCAGCAGCTTGGGGGGGGATCAGCCCCAGCATTTT. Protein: CASSLGGDQPQHF.

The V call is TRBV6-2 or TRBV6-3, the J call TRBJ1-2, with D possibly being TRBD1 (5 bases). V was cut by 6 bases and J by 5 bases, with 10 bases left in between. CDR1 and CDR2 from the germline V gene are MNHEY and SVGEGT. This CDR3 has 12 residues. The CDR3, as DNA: TGTGCCAGCAGCCCTACAGGATATGGCTACACCTTC. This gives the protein CASSPTGYGYTF.

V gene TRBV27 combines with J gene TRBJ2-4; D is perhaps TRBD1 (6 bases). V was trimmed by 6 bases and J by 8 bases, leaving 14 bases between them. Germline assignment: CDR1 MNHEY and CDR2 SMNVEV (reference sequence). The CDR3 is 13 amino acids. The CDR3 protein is CASRRGQLDIQYF. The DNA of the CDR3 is TGTGCCAGCAGAAGAGGACAGTTGGACATTCAGTACTTC.

The DNA for the CDR3 is TGTGCCACCGGACAGGCATTTGGCTACACCTTC. Translated, it gives CATGQAFGYTF. The chain is built from TRBV6-5 and TRBJ1-2; 7 bases are shared with TRBD1. The J segment lost 7 bases and the V segment lost 10 bases, leaving 6 bases of the junction unmatched. Germline loops: CDR1 MNHEY, CDR2 SVGAGI. The CDR3 runs 11 residues.

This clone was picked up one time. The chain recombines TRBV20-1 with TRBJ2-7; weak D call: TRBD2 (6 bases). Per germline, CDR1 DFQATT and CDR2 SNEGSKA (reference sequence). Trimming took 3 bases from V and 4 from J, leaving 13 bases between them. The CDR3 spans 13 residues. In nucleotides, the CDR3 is TGCAGTGCTAGTGCAGGACTATATTACGAGCAGTACTTC. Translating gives CSASAGLYYEQYF.

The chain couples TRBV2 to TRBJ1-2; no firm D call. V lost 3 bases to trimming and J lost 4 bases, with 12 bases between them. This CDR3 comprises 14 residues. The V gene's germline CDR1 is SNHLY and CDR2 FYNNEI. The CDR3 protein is CASSESSGSYGYTF. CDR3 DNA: TGTGCCAGCAGTGAGAGTTCGGGGTCCTATGGCTACACCTTC. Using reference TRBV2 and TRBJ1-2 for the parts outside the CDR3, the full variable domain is EPEVTQTPSHQVTQMGQEVILRCVPISNHLYFYWYRQILGQKVEFLVSFYNNEISEKSEIFDDQFSVERPDGSNFTLKIRSTKLEDSAMYFCASSESSGSYGYTFGSGTRLTVV.

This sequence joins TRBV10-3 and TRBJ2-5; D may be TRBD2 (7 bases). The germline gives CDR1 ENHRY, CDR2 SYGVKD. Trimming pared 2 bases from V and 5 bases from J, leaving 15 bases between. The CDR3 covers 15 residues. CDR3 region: CAISEGWEGGETQYF. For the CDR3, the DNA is TGTGCCATCAGTGAGGGGTGGGAGGGGGGCGAGACCCAGTACTTC.

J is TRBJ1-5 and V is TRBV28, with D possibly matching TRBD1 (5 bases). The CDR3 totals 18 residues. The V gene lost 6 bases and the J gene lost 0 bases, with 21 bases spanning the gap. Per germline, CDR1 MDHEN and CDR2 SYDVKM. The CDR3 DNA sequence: TGTGCCAGCAGCAAGGTCTACAGGAACACTTATAGCAATCAGCCCCAGCATTTT. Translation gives CASSKVYRNTYSNQPQHF.

DNA for the CDR3: TGTGCCAGCAGTTACTCGAACAGGCCGAACACTGAAGCTTTCTTT. Its translation is CASSYSNRPNTEAFF. This sequence joins TRBV6-5 and TRBJ1-1; a weak D match, TRBD1 (5 bases). Looked up from germline, CDR1 is MNHEY and CDR2 is SVGAGI. CDR3 size: 15 residues. Trimming left V 0 bases short and J 1 base short, with 9 bases between.

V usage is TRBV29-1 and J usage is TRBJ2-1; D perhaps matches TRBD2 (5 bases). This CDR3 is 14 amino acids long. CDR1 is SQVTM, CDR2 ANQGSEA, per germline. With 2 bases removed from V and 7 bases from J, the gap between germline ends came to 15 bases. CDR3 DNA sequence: TGCAGCGTTGAACCCAGGCTAGCTGGGAATGAGCAGTTCTTC. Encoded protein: CSVEPRLAGNEQFF.

The CDR3, as DNA: TGTGCCAGCAGTTTATGGGACAGCCAAGAGACCCAGTACTTC. Translated: CASSLWDSQETQYF. The V gene is TRBV27, the J gene TRBJ2-5; 7 bases align to TRBD1. The germline gives CDR1 MNHEY, CDR2 SMNVEV (reference sequence). CDR3 length: 14 amino acids. V was pared by 1 base and J by 1 base, with 0 bases of the junction left unmatched.

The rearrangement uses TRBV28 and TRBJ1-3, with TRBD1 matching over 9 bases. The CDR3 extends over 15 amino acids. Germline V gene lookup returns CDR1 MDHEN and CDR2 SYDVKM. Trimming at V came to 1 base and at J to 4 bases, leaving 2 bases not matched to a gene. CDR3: CASSLSGTGGNTIYF. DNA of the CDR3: TGTGCCAGCAGTTTATCCGGGACAGGGGGAAACACCATATATTTT.

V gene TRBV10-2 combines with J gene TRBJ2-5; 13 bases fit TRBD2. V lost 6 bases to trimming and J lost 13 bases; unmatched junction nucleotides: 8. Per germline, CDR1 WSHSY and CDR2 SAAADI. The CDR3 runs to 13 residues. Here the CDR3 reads CASSAGTSGIPYF. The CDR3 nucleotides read TGCGCCAGCAGCGCCGGGACTAGCGGGATTCCGTACTTC.

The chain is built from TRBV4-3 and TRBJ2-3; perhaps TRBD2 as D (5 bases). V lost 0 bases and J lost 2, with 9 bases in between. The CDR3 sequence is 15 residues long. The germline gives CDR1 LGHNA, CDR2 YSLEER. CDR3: CASSQETRTTDTQYF. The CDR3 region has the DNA TGCGCCAGCAGCCAAGAAACTAGAACCACAGATACGCAGTATTTT.